Below, 17 T cell receptor beta chains from the same sample are listed, as sequenced in a study of OX40 agonist ivuxolimab in advanced cancers. The assay was immunoSEQ multiplex PCR, and TCRdb's table has in-frame clones only and misses some. Of around 66,000 clones listed, more than 65% are singletons. This sample comprised CD4+ or CD8+ T cells sorted from blood, obtained in a trial of the OX40 agonist ivuxolimab. The receptors were gathered from an adult with an advanced solid tumor such as melanoma, head and neck, liver or kidney cancer.

This chain links TRBV6-6 with TRBJ2-7; 7 bases are a match to TRBD1. The CDR3 extends over 14 amino acids. Germline values: CDR1 MNHNY, CDR2 SVGAGI (reference sequence). V lost 8 bases to trimming and J lost 3 bases; unmatched junction nucleotides: 10. The chain's CDR3 is CASGKGATYYEQYF. CDR3 nucleotide sequence: TGTGCCAGCGGGAAGGGGGCTACTTACTACGAGCAGTACTTC.

The CDR3 DNA reads as TGCGCCAGCAGCGGTGGGGGCTCCCATGAGCAGTTCTTC. Its translation: CASSGGGSHEQFF. The V and J genes are TRBV5-1 and TRBJ2-1, with D possibly being TRBD1 (6 bases). Trimming shortened V by 4 bases and J by 8 bases, and 13 bases separated the two germline ends. The germline gives CDR1 SGHRS, CDR2 YFSETQ. This CDR3 spans 13 amino acids.

This clone was detected only a few times. In DNA form, the CDR3 reads TGTGCCAGCAGCGACAGGGGGACCGGTGGCTACACCTTC. Protein product: CASSDRGTGGYTF. The V gene is TRBV5-4, the J gene TRBJ1-2, with 9 positions matching TRBD1. With V trimmed by 4 bases and J by 7 bases, 5 bases remained unmatched. The CDR3 has 13 residues. Germline assignment: CDR1 SGHNT and CDR2 YYREEE (reference sequence).

V usage is TRBV6-5 and J usage is TRBJ1-1; D is unclear. The CDR3 has 13 residues. CDR1 MNHEY and CDR2 SVGAGI come from the germline V gene. V dropped 0 bases and J dropped 8 bases, with 10 bases sitting between them. CDR3 sequence: CASSYSWGREAFF. The CDR3 region has the DNA TGTGCCAGCAGTTACTCGTGGGGAAGGGAAGCTTTCTTT.

A few counts support this clone. The chain combines TRBV5-6 with TRBJ1-1; D unclear. Trimming left V 4 bases short and J 11 bases short, with 15 bases between. The CDR3 length is 12 residues. The V gene's germline CDR1 is SGHDT and CDR2 YYEEEE. The DNA for the CDR3 is TGTGCCAGCAGCCTTGGATCTCTGGCGGCTTTCTTT. This sequence encodes CASSLGSLAAFF.

This clone was observed a few times. The chain joins TRBV9 to TRBJ2-2; D not resolved. This CDR3 has 14 amino acids. The germline CDR1 and CDR2 sequences are SGDLS and YYNGEE. Trimming removed 2 bases from V and 1 base from J, with 6 bases in between. Written as DNA, the CDR3 is TGTGCCAGCAGCGTTGGGGAGAACACCGGGGAGCTGTTTTTT. Residues: CASSVGENTGELFF.

The V and J genes are TRBV19 and TRBJ1-1; D call uncertain. The CDR3 totals 13 residues. Germline V gene lookup returns CDR1 LNHDA and CDR2 SQIVND (reference sequence). V was cut by 5 bases and J by 1 base, with 8 bases left in between. CDR3 sequence: CASSALQNTEAFF. CDR3 in DNA: TGTGCCAGTAGTGCCCTACAGAACACTGAAGCTTTCTTT.

The chain couples TRBV5-6 to TRBJ2-1; 11 bases map to TRBD2. CDR1 is SGHDT and CDR2 is YYEEEE in the germline V gene. The V segment lost 3 bases and the J segment 5 bases; nucleotides outside the gene matches: 7. This CDR3 spans 16 amino acids. In DNA, the CDR3 is TGTGCCAGCAGCTCTCTAGCGGGGGGCCCAAACAATGAGCAGTTCTTC. Residues: CASSSLAGGPNNEQFF.

CDR3 region: CASSIGWGFGDTGELFF. The CDR3 DNA sequence: TGTGCCAGTAGTATAGGGTGGGGGTTTGGCGACACCGGGGAGCTGTTTTTT. V gene TRBV19 combines with J gene TRBJ2-2; D may be TRBD1 or TRBD2 (5 bases each). Germline V lookup: CDR1 LNHDA, CDR2 SQIVND (reference sequence). Trimming removed 1 base from V and 3 bases from J, with 15 bases in between. The CDR3 length is 17 residues.

The genes are TRBV19 and TRBJ1-5; 7 bases are shared with TRBD1. J lost 11 bases, V lost 7 bases, and 26 bases had no gene match. Germline V gene sequence: CDR1 LNHDA, CDR2 SQIVND (reference sequence). The CDR3 has 18 amino acids. In nucleotides, the CDR3 is TGTGCCAGTACCCAGGGTGCGACAGGGCAGTCCGGGATCAGGGCCCAGCATTTT. Its protein is CASTQGATGQSGIRAQHF. Combining the CDR3 with reference TRBV19 and TRBJ1-5 gives the whole variable domain DGGITQSPKYLFRKEGQNVTLSCEQNLNHDAMYWYRQDPGQGLRLIYYSQIVNDFQKGDIAEGYSVSREKKESFPLTVTSAQKNPTAFYLCASTQGATGQSGIRAQHFGDGTRLSIL.

V is TRBV4-1 and J is TRBJ2-1, with TRBD2 matching over 10 bases. The germline V gene encodes CDR1 MGHRA and CDR2 YSYEKL. After removal of 2 bases from V and 4 bases from J, the junction contained 8 bases not matched to a gene. There are 17 residues in the CDR3. CDR3 in amino acids: CASSQWSGGAFYNEQFF. The CDR3 DNA reads TGCGCCAGCAGCCAATGGAGCGGGGGGGCGTTTTACAATGAGCAGTTCTTC.

The gene calls are TRBV6-1 and TRBJ1-4; maybe TRBD1 (6 bases). Germline V lookup: CDR1 MNHNS, CDR2 SASEGT. The germline V and J ends were trimmed by 3 bases and 5 bases, with 13 bases remaining between them. This CDR3 spans 15 amino acids. The CDR3 loop reads CASSDLRGLNEKLFF. The CDR3 nucleotides are TGTGCCAGCAGTGATTTACGGGGGCTGAATGAAAAACTGTTTTTT.

This clone was seen only a few times. This sequence joins TRBV19 and TRBJ2-4; 8 nucleotides agree with TRBD1. Germline V gene lookup returns CDR1 LNHDA and CDR2 SQIVND (reference sequence). This CDR3 contains 17 residues. J was trimmed by 8 bases and V by 4 bases; bases with no gene match: 16. CDR3 region: CASSTRSGGTGSHIQYF. CDR3 DNA sequence: TGTGCCAGTAGTACCCGATCTGGGGGGACAGGCTCGCACATTCAGTACTTC.

V gene TRBV5-1 combines with J gene TRBJ1-4; D gene ambiguous. The CDR3 covers 15 residues. Germline CDR1 reads SGHRS; CDR2 reads YFSETQ. V lost 0 bases and J 0 bases, leaving 6 bases between the germline ends. CDR3 loop: CASSLGSATNEKLFF. The CDR3 DNA reads TGCGCCAGCAGCTTGGGGTCTGCAACTAATGAAAAACTGTTTTTT.

This clone was observed a handful of times. This chain joins TRBV4-2 and TRBJ2-2; D gene uncertain. CDR1 and CDR2 from the germline V gene are LGHNA and YNFKEQ. Trimming shortened V by 0 bases and J by 6 bases, and 8 bases separated the two germline ends. The CDR3 spans 14 residues. The CDR3 protein is CASSQDPVAGELFF. CDR3 nucleotides: TGTGCCAGCAGCCAAGATCCGGTCGCCGGGGAGCTGTTTTTT.

The rearrangement joins TRBV6-5 to TRBJ1-3; D gene ambiguous. CDR3 length: 15 residues. CDR1 and CDR2 (germline): MNHEY, SVGAGI. V lost 0 bases and J lost 1, with 7 bases in between. The CDR3 protein is CASSYSKGSGNTIYF. As DNA, the CDR3 is TGTGCCAGCAGTTACTCGAAAGGTTCTGGAAACACCATATATTTT.

This chain connects TRBV5-6 to TRBJ2-4; D possibly corresponds to TRBD1 (6 bases). Trimming cost V 5 bases and J 0 bases, with 15 bases left between them. The CDR3 loop spans 16 amino acids. Germline V lookup: CDR1 SGHDT, CDR2 YYEEEE. CDR3 sequence (DNA): TGTGCCAGCAGGGCCACAGGGCAAACAGCCAAAAACATTCAGTACTTC. Its translation: CASRATGQTAKNIQYF.